Listed here is a single T cell receptor beta chain. What it binds is not known. This CDR3 is 15 amino acids long. With 5 bases clipped from V and 3 bases from J, the junction kept 6 bases outside the gene matches. Germline V lookup: CDR1 MNHEY, CDR2 SMNVEV (reference sequence). This entry is derived from a study of T cell repertoires in cytomegalovirus infection. At the level of the study: Recently described HLA-C-restricted plus well-studied HLA-B-restricted CMV epitopes were used. Indications of both CMV infection and matching HLA type were provided by public TCR beta signatures. Study observations and caveats: Adding up the frequency of public TCR beta families identified people who carried CMV plus the relevant HLA. Ex vivo responses were dominated by HLA-C-restricted CMV-specific TCR beta clonotypes.

From the reads, TCRdb called clonotypes with MiXCR, one entry per CDR3 protein. Of about half a million distinct CDR3 sequences listed, roughly 34% were seen once; the top ten hold roughly 15%. This sequence joins TRBV27 and TRBJ2-1; 8 nucleotides line up with TRBD2. The specimen comprised cultured PBMCs, sampled from culture after CMV antigen stimulation. The receptor's source is a human donor in good health (CMV status not recorded). Some clones in this sample may be carry-over from other donors' samples. The CDR3 region has the DNA TGTGCCAGCAGTCCCTCAGCGGGAGTCTACAATGAGCAGTTCTTC. Protein product: CASSPSAGVYNEQFF.